The T cell receptor beta chain described here comes from a study of blood T cell repertoires in COVID-19. The method was immunoSEQ multiplex PCR; TCRdb's version includes in-frame clones alone and lacks a portion of them. The table has nearly 80,000 clones, approximately 88% seen once. The receptor comes from a woman of 80 years or more with active or convalescent COVID-19. What was sequenced was peripheral blood.

CDR3: CASSTGTIQDTQYF. The CDR3 DNA is TGTGCCAGCAGCACCGGGACTATCCAAGATACGCAGTATTTT. This chain joins TRBV5-6 and TRBJ2-3, with TRBD2 identical over 7 bases. With 4 bases clipped from V and 5 bases from J, the junction kept 7 bases outside the gene matches. The CDR3 length is 14 residues. Germline assignment: CDR1 SGHDT and CDR2 YYEEEE.